This is a list of T cell receptor beta chains from one sample in a study of human T cells and chemical hapten exposure. Via MiXCR, TCRdb re-called the RACE reads, giving one row per CDR3 protein. The repertoire includes roughly 24,000 distinct CDR3 sequences, roughly a tenth of them detected once, and 6.6% sits in the top ten. The source material was whole blood, sampled in connection with sensitization to the hapten diphenylcyclopropenone (DPC). Every receptor here comes from a man in his thirties or forties with alopecia areata. Some clones in this sample may be carry-over from other donors' samples. Each CDR3 is given without its conserved first and last residue. The order of the fields is J gene, V gene, clone size, CDR3 protein. Clone size appears in some rows only: once, few, many, or a class for an expanded clone.

>TRBJ1-1|TRBV12-3/TRBV12-4|-
ASSFLGRDNEAF
>TRBJ2-5|TRBV29-1|once
SVTSPQETQY
>TRBJ1-1|TRBV11-3|many
ASSSAGQGNTEAF
>TRBJ2-3|TRBV20-1|few
SVRLADGTDTQY
>TRBJ2-1|TRBV6-2/TRBV6-3|many
ASSPSGTQYNEQF
>TRBJ2-3|TRBV27|-
ASSSGQGHPDTQY
>TRBJ1-4|TRBV7-9|few
ASSPSPATNEKLF
>TRBJ2-1|TRBV11-2|many
ASSLDSGGYNEQF
>TRBJ1-5|TRBV6-2/TRBV6-3|few
ASSYSSRNFSYSNQPQH
>TRBJ2-3|TRBV11-2|-
ASSSTGRNTQY
>TRBJ2-7|TRBV25-1|many
ASSYGRDYEQY
>TRBJ2-7|TRBV9|-
ASSVESSVTYEQY
>TRBJ2-7|TRBV4-2|many
ASSPQGLAGGLSYEQY
>TRBJ2-4|TRBV11-3|many
ASSFNSGAKNIQY
>TRBJ1-2|TRBV20-1|few
SARVGGYGYT
>TRBJ1-1|TRBV29-1|many
SVEEQPNTEAF
>TRBJ1-5|TRBV12-3/TRBV12-4|many
ASSLGQGWESNQPQH
>TRBJ2-1|TRBV24-1|many
ATSDYGQGEQF
>TRBJ2-7|TRBV6-5|-
ASTFGGGQY
>TRBJ1-1|TRBV11-3|-
ASSLRQGPEAF
>TRBJ2-3|TRBV20-1|few
SARDEAGAGDTQY
>TRBJ1-1|TRBV2|many
ASSGQPNTEAF
>TRBJ2-3|TRBV6-2/TRBV6-3|-
ASSPTGGRGDTQY
>TRBJ2-5|TRBV7-6|medium-sized
ASSTFDVAAGTQY
>TRBJ2-1|TRBV4-3|many
ASSHTGSYNEQF
>TRBJ2-2|TRBV9|-
ASSVAGPVTGELF
>TRBJ2-5|TRBV27|-
ASGTQETQY
>TRBJ2-7|TRBV27|-
ASRQGHEQY
>TRBJ2-7|TRBV9|many
ASSVVLAGVYEQY
>TRBJ2-2|TRBV6-5|many
ASRFSGTGTGELF
>TRBJ2-1|TRBV30|few
AWTQLDSYNEQF
>TRBJ1-4|TRBV5-5|many
ASRLLWGADEKLF
>TRBJ2-3|TRBV10-3|many
AIWDSTDTQY
>TRBJ1-1|TRBV7-2|-
ASRYRTGETEAF
>TRBJ2-3|TRBV28|-
ASSRDRGSTDTQY
>TRBJ1-1|TRBV7-2|-
ASSLQRVTEAF
>TRBJ2-7|TRBV6-2/TRBV6-3|few
ASSSITDTYEQY
>TRBJ2-7|TRBV24-1|many
ATSDSIAGGEQY
>TRBJ1-4|TRBV5-8|many
ASSLRTGSEEKLF